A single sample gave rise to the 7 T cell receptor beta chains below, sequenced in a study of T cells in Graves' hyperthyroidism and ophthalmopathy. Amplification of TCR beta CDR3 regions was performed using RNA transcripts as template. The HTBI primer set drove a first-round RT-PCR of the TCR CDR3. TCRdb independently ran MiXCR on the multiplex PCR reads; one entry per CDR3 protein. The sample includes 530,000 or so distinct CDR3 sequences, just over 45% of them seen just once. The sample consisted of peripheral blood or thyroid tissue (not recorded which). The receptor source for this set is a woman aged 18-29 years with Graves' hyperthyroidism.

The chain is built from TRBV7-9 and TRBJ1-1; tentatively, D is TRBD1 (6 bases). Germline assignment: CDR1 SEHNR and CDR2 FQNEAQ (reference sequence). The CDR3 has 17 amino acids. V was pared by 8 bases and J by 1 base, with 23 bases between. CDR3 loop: CASSPYLRGGQNTEAFF. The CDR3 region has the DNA TGTGCCAGCTCACCATACCTGCGGGGGGGACAGAACACTGAAGCTTTCTTT.

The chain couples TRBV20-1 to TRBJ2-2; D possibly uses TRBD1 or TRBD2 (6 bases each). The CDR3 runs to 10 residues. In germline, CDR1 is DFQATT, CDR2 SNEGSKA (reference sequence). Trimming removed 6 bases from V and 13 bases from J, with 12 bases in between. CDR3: CSAGGGTLFF. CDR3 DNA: TGCAGTGCCGGAGGGGGTACGCTGTTTTTT.

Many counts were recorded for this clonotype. CDR3 DNA: TGTGCCAGCTCACGCCCCGGGACAGGGCTGAATGGCTACACCTTC. Its translation is CASSRPGTGLNGYTF. The chain is built from TRBV18 and TRBJ1-2; 9 nucleotides align to TRBD1. CDR3 length: 15 amino acids. Per germline, CDR1 KGHSH and CDR2 LQKENI. The J segment lost 6 bases and the V segment lost 4 bases, leaving 9 bases of the junction unmatched.

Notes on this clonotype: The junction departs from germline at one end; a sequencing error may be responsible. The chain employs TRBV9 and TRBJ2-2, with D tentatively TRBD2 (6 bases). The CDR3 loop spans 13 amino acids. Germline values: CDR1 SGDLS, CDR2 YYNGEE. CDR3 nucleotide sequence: TGTGCCAGCAACGTAGGAGGGTCTGGGGAGCTGTTTTTT. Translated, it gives CASNVGGSGELFF.

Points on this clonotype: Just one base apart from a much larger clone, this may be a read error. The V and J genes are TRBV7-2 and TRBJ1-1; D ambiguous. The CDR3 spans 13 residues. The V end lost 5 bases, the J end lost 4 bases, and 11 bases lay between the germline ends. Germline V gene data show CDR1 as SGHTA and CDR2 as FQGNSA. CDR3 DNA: TGTGCCAGCAGCCGTGACACGTTCACTGAAGCTTTCTTT. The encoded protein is CASSRDTFTEAFF.

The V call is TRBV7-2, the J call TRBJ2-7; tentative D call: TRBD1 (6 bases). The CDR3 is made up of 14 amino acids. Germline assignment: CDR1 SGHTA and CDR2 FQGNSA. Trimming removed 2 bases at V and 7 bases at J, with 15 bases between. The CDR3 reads CASSLNRVYNEQYF. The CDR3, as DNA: TGTGCCAGCAGCTTAAACAGGGTCTACAATGAGCAGTACTTC.

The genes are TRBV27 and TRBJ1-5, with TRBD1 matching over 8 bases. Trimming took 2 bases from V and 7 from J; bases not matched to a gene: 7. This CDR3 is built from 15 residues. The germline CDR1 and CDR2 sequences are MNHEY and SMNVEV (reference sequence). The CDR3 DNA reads TGTGCCAGCAGTTTAGGTCAGGGGGCAGGACAGCCCCAGCATTTT. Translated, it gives CASSLGQGAGQPQHF.